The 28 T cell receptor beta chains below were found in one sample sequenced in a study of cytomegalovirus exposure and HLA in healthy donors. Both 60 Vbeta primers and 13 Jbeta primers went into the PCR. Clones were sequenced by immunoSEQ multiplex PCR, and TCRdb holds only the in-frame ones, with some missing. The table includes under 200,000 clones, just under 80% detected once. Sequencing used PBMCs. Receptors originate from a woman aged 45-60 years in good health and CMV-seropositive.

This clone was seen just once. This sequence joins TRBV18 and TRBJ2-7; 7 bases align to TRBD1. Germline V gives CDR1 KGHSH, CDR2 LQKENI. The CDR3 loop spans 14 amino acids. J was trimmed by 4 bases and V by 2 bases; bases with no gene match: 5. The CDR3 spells CASSPRTGGYEQYF. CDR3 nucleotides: TGTGCCAGCTCACCAAGGACAGGTGGATACGAGCAGTACTTC. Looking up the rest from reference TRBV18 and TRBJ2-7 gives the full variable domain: NAGVMQNPRHLVRRRGQEARLRCSPMKGHSHVYWYRQLPEEGLKFMVYLQKENIIDESGMPKERFSAEFPKEGPSILRIQQVVRGDSAAYFCASSPRTGGYEQYFGPGTRLTVT.

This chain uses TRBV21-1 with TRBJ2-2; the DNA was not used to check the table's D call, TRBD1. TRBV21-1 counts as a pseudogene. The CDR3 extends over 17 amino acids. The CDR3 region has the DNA TGTGCCAGCAGCACGCACAGGGGGCGCGGAGCGGTAAGGGAGCTGTTTTTT. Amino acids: CASSTHRGRGAVRELFF.

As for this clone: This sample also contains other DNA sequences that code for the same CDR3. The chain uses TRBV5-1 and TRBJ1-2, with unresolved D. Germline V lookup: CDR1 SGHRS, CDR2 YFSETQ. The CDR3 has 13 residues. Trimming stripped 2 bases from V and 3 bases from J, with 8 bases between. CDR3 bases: TGCGCCAGCAGCTTAAGCCAAGACTATGGCTACACCTTC. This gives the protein CASSLSQDYGYTF.

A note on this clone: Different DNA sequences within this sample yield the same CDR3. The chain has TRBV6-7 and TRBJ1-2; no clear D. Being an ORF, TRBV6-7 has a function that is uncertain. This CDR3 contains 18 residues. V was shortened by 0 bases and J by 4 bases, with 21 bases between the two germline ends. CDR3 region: CASSYSGPTPPAGYGYTF. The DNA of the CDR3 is TGTGCCAGCAGTTACTCCGGCCCGACCCCCCCTGCGGGCTATGGCTACACCTTC.

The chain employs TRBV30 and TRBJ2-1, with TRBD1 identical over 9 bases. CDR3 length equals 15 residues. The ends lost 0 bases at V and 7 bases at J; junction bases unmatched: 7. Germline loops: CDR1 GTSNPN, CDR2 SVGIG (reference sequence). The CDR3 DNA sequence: TGTGCCTGGAGTGTACTGGGGACAGGGTTGAATGAGCAGTTCTTC. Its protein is CAWSVLGTGLNEQFF.

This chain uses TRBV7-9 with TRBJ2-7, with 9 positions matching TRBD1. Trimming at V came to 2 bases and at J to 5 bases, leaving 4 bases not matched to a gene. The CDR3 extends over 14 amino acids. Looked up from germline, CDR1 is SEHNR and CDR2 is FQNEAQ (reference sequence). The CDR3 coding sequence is TGTGCCAGCAGCTTAAGGGACAGGGTGGACGAGCAGTACTTC. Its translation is CASSLRDRVDEQYF.

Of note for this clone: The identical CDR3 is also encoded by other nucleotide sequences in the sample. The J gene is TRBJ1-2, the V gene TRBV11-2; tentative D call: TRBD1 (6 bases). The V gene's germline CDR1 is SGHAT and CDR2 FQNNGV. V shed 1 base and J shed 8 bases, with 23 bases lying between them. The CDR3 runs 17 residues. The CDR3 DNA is TGTGCCAGCAGCTTAGTAGGGGGGGCCGGGACGATAGGCGGCTACACCTTC. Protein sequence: CASSLVGGAGTIGGYTF.

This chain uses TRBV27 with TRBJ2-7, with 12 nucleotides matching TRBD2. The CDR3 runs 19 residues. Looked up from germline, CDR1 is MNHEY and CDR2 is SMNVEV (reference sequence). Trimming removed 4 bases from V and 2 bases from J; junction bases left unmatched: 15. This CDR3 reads CASSSTLAGGPTRTYEQYF. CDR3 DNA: TGTGCCAGCAGTTCAACCCTAGCGGGAGGGCCGACGAGGACCTACGAGCAGTACTTC.

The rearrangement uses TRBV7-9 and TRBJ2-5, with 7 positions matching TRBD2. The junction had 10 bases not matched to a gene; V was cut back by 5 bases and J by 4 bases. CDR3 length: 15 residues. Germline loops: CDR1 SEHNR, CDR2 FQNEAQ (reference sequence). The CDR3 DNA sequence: TGTGCCAGCAGCCCCTTGCGGGACTACCTAGAGACCCAGTACTTC. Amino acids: CASSPLRDYLETQYF.

CDR3 in DNA: TGCGCCAGCAGCCCCGGACTAGCGGGAGGGCCAGGTAATGAGCAGTTCTTC. This codes for CASSPGLAGGPGNEQFF. This chain links TRBV5-1 with TRBJ2-1; 15 nucleotides line up with TRBD2. This CDR3 has 17 amino acids. After removal of 4 bases from V and 7 bases from J, the junction contained 9 bases not matched to a gene. CDR1 and CDR2 from the germline V gene are SGHRS and YFSETQ.

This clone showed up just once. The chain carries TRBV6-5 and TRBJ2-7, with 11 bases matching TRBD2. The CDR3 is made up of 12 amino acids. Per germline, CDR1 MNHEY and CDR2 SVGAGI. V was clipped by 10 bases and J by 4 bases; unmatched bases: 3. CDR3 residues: CATGTSGYEQYF. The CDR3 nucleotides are TGTGCCACGGGGACTAGCGGTTACGAGCAGTACTTC.

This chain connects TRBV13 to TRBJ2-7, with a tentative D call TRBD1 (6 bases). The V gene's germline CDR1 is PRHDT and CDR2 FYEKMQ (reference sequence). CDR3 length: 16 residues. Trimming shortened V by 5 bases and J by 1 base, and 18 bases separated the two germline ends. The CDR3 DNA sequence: TGTGCCAGCAGCCGCCAAGAGGGGACACAATCCTACGAGCAGTACTTC. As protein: CASSRQEGTQSYEQYF. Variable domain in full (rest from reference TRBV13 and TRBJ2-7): AAGVIQSPRHLIKEKRETATLKCYPIPRHDTVYWYQQGPGQDPQFLISFYEKMQSDKGSIPDRFSAQQFSDYHSELNMSSLELGDSALYFCASSRQEGTQSYEQYFGPGTRLTVT.

CDR3 in amino acids: CARRGGDSDNSPLHF. DNA of the CDR3: TGTGCCAGAAGAGGCGGGGACAGTGATAATTCACCCCTCCACTTT. The gene calls are TRBV2 and TRBJ1-6, with 7 bases matching TRBD1. V dropped 9 bases and J dropped 5; count of bases not matched to a gene: 10. CDR3 size: 15 residues. Germline assignment: CDR1 SNHLY and CDR2 FYNNEI. The entire variable domain, with the rest obtained from reference TRBV2 and TRBJ1-6, is as follows: EPEVTQTPSHQVTQMGQEVILRCVPISNHLYFYWYRQILGQKVEFLVSFYNNEISEKSEIFDDQFSVERPDGSNFTLKIRSTKLEDSAMYFCARRGGDSDNSPLHFGNGTRLTVT.

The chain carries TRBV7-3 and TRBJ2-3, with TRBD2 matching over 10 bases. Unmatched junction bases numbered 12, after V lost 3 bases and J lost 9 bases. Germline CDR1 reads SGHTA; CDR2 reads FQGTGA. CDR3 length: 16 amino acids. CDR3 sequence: CASSFKGSGRAGTQYF. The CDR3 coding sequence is TGTGCCAGCAGCTTTAAGGGGAGCGGGAGGGCGGGAACGCAGTATTTT.

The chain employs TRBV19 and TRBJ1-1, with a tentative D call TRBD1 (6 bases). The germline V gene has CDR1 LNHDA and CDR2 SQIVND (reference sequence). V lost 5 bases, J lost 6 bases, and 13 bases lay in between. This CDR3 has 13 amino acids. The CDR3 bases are TGTGCCAGTAGTCAACAACAGGGCTCTGAAGCTTTCTTT. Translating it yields CASSQQQGSEAFF. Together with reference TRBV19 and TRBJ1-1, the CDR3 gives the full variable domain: DGGITQSPKYLFRKEGQNVTLSCEQNLNHDAMYWYRQDPGQGLRLIYYSQIVNDFQKGDIAEGYSVSREKKESFPLTVTSAQKNPTAFYLCASSQQQGSEAFFGQGTRLTVV.

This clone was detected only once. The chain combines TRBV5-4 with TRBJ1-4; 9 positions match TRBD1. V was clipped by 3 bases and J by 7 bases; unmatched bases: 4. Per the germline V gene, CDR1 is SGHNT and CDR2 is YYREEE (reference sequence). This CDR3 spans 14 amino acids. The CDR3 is CASSSGQGVEKLFF. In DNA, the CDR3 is TGTGCCAGCAGCTCGGGACAGGGCGTTGAAAAACTGTTTTTT. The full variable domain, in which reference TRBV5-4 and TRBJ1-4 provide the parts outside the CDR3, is ETGVTQSPTHLIKTRGQQVTLRCSSQSGHNTVSWYQQALGQGPQFIFQYYREEENGRGNFPPRFSGLQFPNYSSELNVNALELDDSALYLCASSSGQGVEKLFFGSGTQLSVL.

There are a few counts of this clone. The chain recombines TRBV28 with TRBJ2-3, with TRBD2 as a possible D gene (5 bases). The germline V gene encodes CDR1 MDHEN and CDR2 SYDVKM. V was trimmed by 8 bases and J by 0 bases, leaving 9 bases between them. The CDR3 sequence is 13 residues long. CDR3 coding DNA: TGTGCCAGCCAGAGAGGGAGCACAGATACGCAGTATTTT. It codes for CASQRGSTDTQYF.

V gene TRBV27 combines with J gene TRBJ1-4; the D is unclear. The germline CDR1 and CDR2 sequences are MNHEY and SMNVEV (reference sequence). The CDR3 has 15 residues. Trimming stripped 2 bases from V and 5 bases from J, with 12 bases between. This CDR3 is CASSLGQAPNEKLFF. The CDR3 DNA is TGTGCCAGCAGTTTAGGTCAGGCCCCCAATGAAAAACTGTTTTTT.

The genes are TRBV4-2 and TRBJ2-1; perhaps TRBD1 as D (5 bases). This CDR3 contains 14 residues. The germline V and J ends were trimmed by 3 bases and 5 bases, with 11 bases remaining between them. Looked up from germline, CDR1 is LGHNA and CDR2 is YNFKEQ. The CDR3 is CASSQAGRNNEQFF. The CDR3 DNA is TGTGCCAGCAGCCAGGCAGGGCGCAACAATGAGCAGTTCTTC.

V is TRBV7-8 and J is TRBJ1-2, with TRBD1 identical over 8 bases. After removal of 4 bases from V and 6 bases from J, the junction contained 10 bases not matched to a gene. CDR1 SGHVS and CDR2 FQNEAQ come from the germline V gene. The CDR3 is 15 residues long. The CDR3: CASSSSPQGDDGYTF. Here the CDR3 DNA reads TGTGCCAGCAGCTCCAGCCCACAGGGGGACGATGGCTACACCTTC.

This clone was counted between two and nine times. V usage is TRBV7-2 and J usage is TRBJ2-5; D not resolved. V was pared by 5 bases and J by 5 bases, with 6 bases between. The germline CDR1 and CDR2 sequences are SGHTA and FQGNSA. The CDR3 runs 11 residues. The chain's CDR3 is CASSPSETQYF. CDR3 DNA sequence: TGTGCCAGCAGCCCTTCGGAGACCCAGTACTTC.

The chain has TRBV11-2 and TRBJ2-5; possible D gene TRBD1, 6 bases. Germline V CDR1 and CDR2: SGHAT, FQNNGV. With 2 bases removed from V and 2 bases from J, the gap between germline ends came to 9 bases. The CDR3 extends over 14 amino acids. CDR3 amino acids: CASSLYRGQETQYF. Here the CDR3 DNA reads TGTGCCAGCAGCTTATATAGGGGGCAAGAGACCCAGTACTTC.

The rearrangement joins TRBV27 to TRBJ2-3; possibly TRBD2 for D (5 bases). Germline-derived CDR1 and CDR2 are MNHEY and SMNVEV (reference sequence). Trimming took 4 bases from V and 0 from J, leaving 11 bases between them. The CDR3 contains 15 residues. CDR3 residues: CASSYGEPSTDTQYF. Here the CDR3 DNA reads TGTGCCAGCAGTTATGGGGAGCCTAGCACAGATACGCAGTATTTT.

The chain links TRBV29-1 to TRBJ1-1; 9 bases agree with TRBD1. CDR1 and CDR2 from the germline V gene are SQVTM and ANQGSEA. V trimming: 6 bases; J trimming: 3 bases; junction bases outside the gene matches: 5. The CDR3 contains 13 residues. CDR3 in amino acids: CSVHRGRDTEAFF. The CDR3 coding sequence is TGCAGCGTCCACAGGGGGCGAGACACTGAAGCTTTCTTT. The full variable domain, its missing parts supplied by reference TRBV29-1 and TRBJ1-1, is SAVISQKPSRDICQRGTSLTIQCQVDSQVTMMFWYRQQPGQSLTLIATANQGSEATYESGFVIDKFPISRPNLTFSTLTVSNMSPEDSSIYLCSVHRGRDTEAFFGQGTRLTVV.

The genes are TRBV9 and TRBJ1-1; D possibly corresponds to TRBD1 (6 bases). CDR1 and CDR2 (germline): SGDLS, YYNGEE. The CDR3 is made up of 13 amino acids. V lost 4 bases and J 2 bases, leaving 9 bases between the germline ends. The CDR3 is CASSRGGNTEAFF. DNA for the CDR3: TGTGCCAGCAGCAGGGGGGGTAACACTGAAGCTTTCTTT.

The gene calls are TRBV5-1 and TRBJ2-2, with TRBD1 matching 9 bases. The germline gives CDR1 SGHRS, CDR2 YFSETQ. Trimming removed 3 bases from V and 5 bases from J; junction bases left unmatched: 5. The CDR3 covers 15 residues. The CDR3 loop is CASSSGTGMTGELFF. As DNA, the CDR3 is TGCGCCAGCAGCTCCGGGACAGGGATGACCGGGGAGCTGTTTTTT.

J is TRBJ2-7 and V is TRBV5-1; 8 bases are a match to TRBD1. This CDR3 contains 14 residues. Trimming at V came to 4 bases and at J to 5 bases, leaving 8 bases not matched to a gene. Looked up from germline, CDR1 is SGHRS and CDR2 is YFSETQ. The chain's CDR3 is CASSDRTGMDEQYF. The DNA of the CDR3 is TGCGCCAGCAGCGATCGGACAGGGATGGACGAGCAGTACTTC. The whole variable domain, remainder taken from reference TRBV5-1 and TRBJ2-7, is KAGVTQTPRYLIKTRGQQVTLSCSPISGHRSVSWYQQTPGQGLQFLFEYFSETQRNKGNFPGRFSGRQFSNSRSEMNVSTLELGDSALYLCASSDRTGMDEQYFGPGTRLTVT.

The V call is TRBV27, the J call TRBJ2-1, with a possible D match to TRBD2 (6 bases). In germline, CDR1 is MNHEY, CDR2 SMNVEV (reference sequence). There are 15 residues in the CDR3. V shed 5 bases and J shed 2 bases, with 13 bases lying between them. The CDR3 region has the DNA TGTGCCAGCAGTCCGGGGCGGGGAACCTACAATGAGCAGTTCTTC. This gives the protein CASSPGRGTYNEQFF.